This T cell receptor (beta chain) was retrieved from a study of blood T cell repertoires in COVID-19. This clone has just a few counts. The data were produced by immunoSEQ multiplex PCR, yet TCRdb's version contains in-frame clones alone and is incomplete. The table shows 120,000 to 150,000 clones, with approximately 86% occurring only once. V lost 4 bases and J lost 1; bases outside the gene matches: 5. The CDR3 covers 15 residues. In germline, CDR1 is SEHNR, CDR2 FQNEAQ (reference sequence). The source of this sequence is a woman aged 40 to 49 with active or convalescent COVID-19. Sequences were obtained from peripheral blood. The chain combines TRBV7-9 with TRBJ2-7; 9 bases match TRBD1. DNA of the CDR3: TGTGCCAGCAGCTGGACCGGGACAGGGTCCTACGAGCAGTACTTC. Protein sequence: CASSWTGTGSYEQYF.